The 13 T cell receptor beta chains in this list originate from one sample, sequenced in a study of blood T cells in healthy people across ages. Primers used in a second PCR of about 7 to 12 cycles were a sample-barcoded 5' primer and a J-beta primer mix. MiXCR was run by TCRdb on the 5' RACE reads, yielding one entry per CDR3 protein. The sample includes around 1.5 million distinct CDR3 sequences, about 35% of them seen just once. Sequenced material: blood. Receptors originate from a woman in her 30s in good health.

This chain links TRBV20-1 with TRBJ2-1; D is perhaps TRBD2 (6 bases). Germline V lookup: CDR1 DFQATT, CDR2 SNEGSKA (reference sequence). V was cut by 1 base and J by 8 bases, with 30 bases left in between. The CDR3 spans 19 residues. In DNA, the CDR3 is TGCAGTGCTAGAGTGGCCCCCTTCCTTTGGGACTTACTTTTGGATGAGCAGTTCTTC. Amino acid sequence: CSARVAPFLWDLLLDEQFF.

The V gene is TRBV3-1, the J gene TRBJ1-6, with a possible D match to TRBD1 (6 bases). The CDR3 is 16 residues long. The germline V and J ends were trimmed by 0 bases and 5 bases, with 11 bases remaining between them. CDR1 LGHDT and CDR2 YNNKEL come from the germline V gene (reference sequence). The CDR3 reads CASSQDQDRNNSPLHF. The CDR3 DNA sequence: TGTGCCAGCAGCCAAGATCAGGACAGAAATAATTCACCCCTCCACTTT.

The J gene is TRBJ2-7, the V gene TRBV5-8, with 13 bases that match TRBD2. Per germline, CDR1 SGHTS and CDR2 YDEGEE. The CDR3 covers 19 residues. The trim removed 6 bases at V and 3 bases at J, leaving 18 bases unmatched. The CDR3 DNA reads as TGTGCCAGCACTTCCGGGACTAGCGGGGTCCGGGGGAGGCTCTACGAGCAGTACTTC. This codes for CASTSGTSGVRGRLYEQYF. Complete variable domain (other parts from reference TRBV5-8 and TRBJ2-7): EAGVTQSPTHLIKTRGQQATLRCSPISGHTSVYWYQQALGLGLQFLLWYDEGEERNRGNFPPRFSGRQFPNYSSELNVNALELEDSALYLCASTSGTSGVRGRLYEQYFGPGTRLTVT.

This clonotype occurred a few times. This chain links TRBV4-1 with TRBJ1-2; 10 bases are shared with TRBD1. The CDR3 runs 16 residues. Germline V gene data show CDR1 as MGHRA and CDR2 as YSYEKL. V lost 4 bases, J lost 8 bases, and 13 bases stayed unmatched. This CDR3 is CASSPTVGQGTEGYTF. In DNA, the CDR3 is TGCGCCAGCAGCCCCACTGTGGGACAGGGGACGGAAGGCTACACCTTC.

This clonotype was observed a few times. The CDR3 DNA follows: TGCAGTGCCCCCCTCGGGCAGTTGGGCTATGGCTACACCTTC. This gives the protein CSAPLGQLGYGYTF. The chain links TRBV20-1 to TRBJ1-2; no firm D call. Trimming took off 6 bases at V and 4 bases at J, with 18 bases between the two ends. The CDR3 is made up of 14 amino acids. Germline V gene lookup returns CDR1 DFQATT and CDR2 SNEGSKA (reference sequence).

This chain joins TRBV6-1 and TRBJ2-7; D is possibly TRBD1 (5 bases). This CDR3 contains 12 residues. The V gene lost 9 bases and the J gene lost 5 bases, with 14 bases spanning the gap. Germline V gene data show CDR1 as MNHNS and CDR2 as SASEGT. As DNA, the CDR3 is TGTGCCAGTCTCAGGGATCCCCACGAGCAGTACTTC. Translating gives CASLRDPHEQYF.

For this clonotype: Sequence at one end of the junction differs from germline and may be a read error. CDR3 amino acids: CAGSLALLVANEQFF. The CDR3 nucleotides are TGTGCCGGCAGTTTAGCACTACTAGTTGCCAATGAGCAGTTCTTC. V gene TRBV12-3 or TRBV12-4 combines with J gene TRBJ2-1, with a tentative D call TRBD2 (5 bases). CDR3 size: 15 residues.

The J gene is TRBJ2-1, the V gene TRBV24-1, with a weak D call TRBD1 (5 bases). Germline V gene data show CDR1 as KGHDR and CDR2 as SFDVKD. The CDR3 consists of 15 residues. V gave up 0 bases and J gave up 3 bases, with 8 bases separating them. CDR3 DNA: TGTGCCACCAGTGATTTGGGCAGGGACTACAATGAGCAGTTCTTC. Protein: CATSDLGRDYNEQFF.

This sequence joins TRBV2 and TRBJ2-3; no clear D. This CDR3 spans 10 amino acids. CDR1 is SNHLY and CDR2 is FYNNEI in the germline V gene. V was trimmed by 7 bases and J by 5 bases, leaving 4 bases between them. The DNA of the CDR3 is TGTGCCAGCAACCTAGATACGCAGTATTTT. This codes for CASNLDTQYF.

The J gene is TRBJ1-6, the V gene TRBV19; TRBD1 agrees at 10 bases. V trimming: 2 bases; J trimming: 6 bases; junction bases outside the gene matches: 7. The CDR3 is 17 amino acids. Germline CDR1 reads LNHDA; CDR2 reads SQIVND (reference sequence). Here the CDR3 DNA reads TGTGCCAGTAGTATATCCCCGCGGACAGGGGGTAATTCACCCCTCCACTTT. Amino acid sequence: CASSISPRTGGNSPLHF.

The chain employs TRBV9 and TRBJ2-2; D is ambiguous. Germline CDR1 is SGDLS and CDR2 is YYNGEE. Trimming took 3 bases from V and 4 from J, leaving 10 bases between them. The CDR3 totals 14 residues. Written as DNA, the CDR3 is TGTGCCAGCAGCGAACAAGAGTTCACCGGGGAGCTGTTTTTT. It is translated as CASSEQEFTGELFF.

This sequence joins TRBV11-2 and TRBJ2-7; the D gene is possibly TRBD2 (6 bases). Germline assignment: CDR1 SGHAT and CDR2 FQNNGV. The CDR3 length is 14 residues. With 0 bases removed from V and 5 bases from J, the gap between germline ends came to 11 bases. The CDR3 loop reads CASSLDTSINEQYF. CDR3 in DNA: TGTGCCAGCAGCTTAGATACTAGCATCAACGAGCAGTACTTC.

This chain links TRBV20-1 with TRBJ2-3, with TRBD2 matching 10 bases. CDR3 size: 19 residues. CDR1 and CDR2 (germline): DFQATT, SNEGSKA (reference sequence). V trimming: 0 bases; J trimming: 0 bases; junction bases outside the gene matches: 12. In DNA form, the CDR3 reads TGCAGTGCTAGAGATTACCTAGCGGGGGCTAAGATTAGCACAGATACGCAGTATTTT. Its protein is CSARDYLAGAKISTDTQYF.